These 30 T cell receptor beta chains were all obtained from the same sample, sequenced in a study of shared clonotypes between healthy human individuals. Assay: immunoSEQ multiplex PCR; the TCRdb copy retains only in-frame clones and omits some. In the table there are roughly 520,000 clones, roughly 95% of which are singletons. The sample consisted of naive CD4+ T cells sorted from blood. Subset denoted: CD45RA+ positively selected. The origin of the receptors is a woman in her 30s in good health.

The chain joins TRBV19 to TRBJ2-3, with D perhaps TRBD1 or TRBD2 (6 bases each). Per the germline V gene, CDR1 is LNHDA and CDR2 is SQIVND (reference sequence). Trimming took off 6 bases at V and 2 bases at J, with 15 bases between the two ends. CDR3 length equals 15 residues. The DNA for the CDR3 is TGTGCCAGTAGGGACGGGGGCCTAAACACAGATACGCAGTATTTT. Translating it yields CASRDGGLNTDTQYF.

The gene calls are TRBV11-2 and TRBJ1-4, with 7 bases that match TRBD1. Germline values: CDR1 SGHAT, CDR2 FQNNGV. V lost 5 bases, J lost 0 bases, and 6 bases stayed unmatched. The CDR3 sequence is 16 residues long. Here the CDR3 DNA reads TGTGCCAGCAGCCACCGACAGGGCTCAACTAATGAAAAACTGTTTTTT. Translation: CASSHRQGSTNEKLFF.

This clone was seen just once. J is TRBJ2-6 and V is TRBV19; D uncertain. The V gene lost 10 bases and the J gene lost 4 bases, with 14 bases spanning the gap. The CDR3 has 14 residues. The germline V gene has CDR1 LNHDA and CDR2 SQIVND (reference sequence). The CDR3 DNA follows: TGTGCCAATTTCGGGCATTTCGGGGCCAACGTCCTGACTTTC. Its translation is CANFGHFGANVLTF.

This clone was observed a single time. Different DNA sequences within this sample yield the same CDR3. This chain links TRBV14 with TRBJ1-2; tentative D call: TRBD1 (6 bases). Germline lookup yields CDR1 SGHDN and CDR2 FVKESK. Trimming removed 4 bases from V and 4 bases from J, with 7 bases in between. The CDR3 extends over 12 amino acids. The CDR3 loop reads CASSPDSYGYTF. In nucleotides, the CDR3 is TGTGCCAGCAGCCCGGACAGCTATGGCTACACCTTC. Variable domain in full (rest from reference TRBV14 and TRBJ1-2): EAGVTQFPSHSVIEKGQTVTLRCDPISGHDNLYWYRRVMGKEIKFLLHFVKESKQDESGMPNNRFLAERTGGTYSTLKVQPAELEDSGVYFCASSPDSYGYTFGSGTRLTVV.

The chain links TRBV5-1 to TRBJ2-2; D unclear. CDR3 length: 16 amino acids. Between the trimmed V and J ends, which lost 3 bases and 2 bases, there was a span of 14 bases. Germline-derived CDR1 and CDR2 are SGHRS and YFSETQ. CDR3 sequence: CASSSSDSINTGELFF. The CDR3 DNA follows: TGCGCCAGCAGCTCCAGCGACTCGATAAACACCGGGGAGCTGTTTTTT.

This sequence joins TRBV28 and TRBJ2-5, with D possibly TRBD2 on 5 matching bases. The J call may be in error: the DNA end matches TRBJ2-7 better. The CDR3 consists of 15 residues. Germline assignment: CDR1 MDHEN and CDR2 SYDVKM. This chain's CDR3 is CASGSSGAETSEQYF. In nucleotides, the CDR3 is TGTGCCAGCGGTAGCTCCGGAGCGGAGACATCCGAGCAGTACTTC.

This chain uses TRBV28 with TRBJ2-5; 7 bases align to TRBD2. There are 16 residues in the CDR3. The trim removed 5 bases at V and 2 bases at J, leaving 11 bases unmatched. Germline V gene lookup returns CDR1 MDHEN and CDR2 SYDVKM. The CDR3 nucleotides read TGTGCCAGCAGTCCCTTTTGGCGGGAGCGGCAAGAGACCCAGTACTTC. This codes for CASSPFWRERQETQYF.

CDR3 sequence reads: CASSSKTGTDYEQYF. The DNA for the CDR3 is TGTGCCAGCAGCTCCAAGACAGGGACCGACTACGAGCAGTACTTC. This chain joins TRBV7-9 and TRBJ2-7, with 7 bases aligning to TRBD1. V trimming: 4 bases; J trimming: 3 bases; junction bases outside the gene matches: 9. The CDR3 is 15 amino acids. Germline loops: CDR1 SEHNR, CDR2 FQNEAQ (reference sequence).

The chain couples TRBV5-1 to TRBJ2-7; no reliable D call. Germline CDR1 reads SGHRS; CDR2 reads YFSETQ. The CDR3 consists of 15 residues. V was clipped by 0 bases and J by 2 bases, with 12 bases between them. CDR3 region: CASSLVGRSAYEQYF. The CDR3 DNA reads TGCGCCAGCAGCTTGGTTGGCAGGAGTGCCTACGAGCAGTACTTC.

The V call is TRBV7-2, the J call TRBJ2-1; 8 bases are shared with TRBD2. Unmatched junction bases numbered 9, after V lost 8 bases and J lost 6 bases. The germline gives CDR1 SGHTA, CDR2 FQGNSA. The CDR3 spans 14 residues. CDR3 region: CASSRQREFNEQFF. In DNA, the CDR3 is TGTGCCAGCTCTCGACAGCGGGAGTTCAATGAGCAGTTCTTC.

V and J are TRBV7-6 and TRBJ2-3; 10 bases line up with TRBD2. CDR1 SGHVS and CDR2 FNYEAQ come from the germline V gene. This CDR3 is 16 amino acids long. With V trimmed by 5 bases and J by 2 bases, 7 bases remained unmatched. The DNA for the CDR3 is TGTGCCAGCAGCCCACCGGGACTAGCGAACACAGATACGCAGTATTTT. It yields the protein CASSPPGLANTDTQYF.

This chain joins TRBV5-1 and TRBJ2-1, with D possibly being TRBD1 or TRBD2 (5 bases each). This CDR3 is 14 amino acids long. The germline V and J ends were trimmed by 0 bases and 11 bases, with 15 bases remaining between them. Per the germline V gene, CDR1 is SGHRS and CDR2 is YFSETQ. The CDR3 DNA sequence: TGCGCCAGCAGCTTGGGGGGCCGAGCGGACCAGCAGTTCTTC. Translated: CASSLGGRADQQFF.

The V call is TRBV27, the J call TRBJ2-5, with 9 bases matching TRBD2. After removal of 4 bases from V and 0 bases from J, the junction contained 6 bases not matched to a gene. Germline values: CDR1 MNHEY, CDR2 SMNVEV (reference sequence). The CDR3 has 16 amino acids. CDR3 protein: CASSSPSGTYQETQYF. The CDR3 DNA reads TGTGCCAGCAGTTCCCCTAGCGGGACGTACCAAGAGACCCAGTACTTC.

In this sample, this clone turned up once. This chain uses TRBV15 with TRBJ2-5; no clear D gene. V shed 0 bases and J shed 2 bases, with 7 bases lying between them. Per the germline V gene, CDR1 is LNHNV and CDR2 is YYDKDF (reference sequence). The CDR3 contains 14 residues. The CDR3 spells CATSRDPPQETQYF. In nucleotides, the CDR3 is TGTGCCACCAGCAGAGATCCCCCACAAGAGACCCAGTACTTC.

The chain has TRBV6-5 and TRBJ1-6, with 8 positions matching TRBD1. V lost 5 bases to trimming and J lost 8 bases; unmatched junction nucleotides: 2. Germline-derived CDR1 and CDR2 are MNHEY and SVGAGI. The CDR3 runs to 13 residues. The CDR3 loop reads CASSTTGDSPLHF. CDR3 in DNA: TGTGCCAGCAGTACGACAGGGGATTCACCCCTCCACTTT.

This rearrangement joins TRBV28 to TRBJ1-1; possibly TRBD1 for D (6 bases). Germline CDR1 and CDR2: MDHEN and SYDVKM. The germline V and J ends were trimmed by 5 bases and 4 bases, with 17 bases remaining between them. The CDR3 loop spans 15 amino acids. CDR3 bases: TGTGCCAGCAGTCCGTATCCCAGGGGATCCACTGAAGCTTTCTTT. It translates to CASSPYPRGSTEAFF.

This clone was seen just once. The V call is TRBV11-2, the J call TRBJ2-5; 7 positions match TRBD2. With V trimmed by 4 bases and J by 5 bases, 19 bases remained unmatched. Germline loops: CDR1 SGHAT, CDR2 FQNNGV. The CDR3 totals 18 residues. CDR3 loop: CASSSAAAGVMAWETQYF. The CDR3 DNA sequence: TGTGCCAGCAGCTCCGCCGCGGCGGGAGTGATGGCATGGGAGACCCAGTACTTC.

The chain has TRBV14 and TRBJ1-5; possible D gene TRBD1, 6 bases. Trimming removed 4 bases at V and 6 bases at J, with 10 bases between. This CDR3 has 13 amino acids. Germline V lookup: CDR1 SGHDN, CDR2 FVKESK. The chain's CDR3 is CASSLTGIQPQHF. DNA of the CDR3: TGTGCCAGCAGCCTTACAGGGATTCAGCCCCAGCATTTT.

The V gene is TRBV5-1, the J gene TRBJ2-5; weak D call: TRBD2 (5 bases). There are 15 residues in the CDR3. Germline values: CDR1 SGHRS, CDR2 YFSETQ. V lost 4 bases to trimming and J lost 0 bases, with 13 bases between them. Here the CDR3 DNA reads TGCGCCAGCAGCCAAGCGCCCGGGAACCAAGAGACCCAGTACTTC. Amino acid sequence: CASSQAPGNQETQYF.

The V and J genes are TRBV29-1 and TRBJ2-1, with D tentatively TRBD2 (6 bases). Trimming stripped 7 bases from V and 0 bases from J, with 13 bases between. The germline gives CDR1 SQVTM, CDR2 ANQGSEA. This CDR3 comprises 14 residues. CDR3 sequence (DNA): TGCAGCGCTTTAGCGGCTAACTCCTACAATGAGCAGTTCTTC. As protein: CSALAANSYNEQFF.

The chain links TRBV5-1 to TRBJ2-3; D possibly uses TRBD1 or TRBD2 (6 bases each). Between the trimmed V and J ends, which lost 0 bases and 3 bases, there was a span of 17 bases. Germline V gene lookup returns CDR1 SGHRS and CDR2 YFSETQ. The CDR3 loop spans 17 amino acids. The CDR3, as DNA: TGCGCCAGCAGCTTGGATCAGGGGAGGTTTCGGACAGATACGCAGTATTTT. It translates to CASSLDQGRFRTDTQYF. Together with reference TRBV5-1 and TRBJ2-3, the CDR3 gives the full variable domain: KAGVTQTPRYLIKTRGQQVTLSCSPISGHRSVSWYQQTPGQGLQFLFEYFSETQRNKGNFPGRFSGRQFSNSRSEMNVSTLELGDSALYLCASSLDQGRFRTDTQYFGPGTRLTVL.

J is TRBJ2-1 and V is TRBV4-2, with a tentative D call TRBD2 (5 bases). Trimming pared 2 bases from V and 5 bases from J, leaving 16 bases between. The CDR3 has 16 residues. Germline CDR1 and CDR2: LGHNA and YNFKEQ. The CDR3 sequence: CASSQTPPLADNEQFF. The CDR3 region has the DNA TGTGCCAGCAGCCAAACCCCCCCCCTAGCCGACAATGAGCAGTTCTTC.

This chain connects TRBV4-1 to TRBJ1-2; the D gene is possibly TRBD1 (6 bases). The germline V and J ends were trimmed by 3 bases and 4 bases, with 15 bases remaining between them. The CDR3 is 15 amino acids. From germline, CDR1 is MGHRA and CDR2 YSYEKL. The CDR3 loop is CASSHPSGQFYGYTF. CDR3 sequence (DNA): TGCGCCAGCAGCCATCCCTCCGGACAGTTCTATGGCTACACCTTC.

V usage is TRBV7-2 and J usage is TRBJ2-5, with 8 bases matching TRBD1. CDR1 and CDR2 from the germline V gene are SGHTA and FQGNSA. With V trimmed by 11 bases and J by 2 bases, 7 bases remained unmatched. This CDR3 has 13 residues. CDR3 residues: CAVKDREQETQYF. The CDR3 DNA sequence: TGTGCCGTGAAGGACAGGGAACAAGAGACCCAGTACTTC. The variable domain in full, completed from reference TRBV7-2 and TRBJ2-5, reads GAGVSQSPSNKVTEKGKDVELRCDPISGHTALYWYRQSLGQGLEFLIYFQGNSAPDKSGLPSDRFSAERTGGSVSTLTIQRTQQEDSAVYLCAVKDREQETQYFGPGTRLLVL.

CDR3 region: CAISHTDTQYF. The CDR3 DNA reads as TGTGCCATCAGTCACACAGATACGCAGTATTTT. The rearrangement uses TRBV10-3 and TRBJ2-3, with D uncertain. This CDR3 spans 11 amino acids. Trimming cost V 5 bases and J 2 bases, with 2 bases left between them. Looked up from germline, CDR1 is ENHRY and CDR2 is SYGVKD.

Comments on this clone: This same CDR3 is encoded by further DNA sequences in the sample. CDR3 loop: CASNPGQGNYGYTF. As DNA, the CDR3 is TGTGCCTCGAATCCGGGACAGGGAAACTATGGCTACACCTTC. The gene calls are TRBV30 and TRBJ1-2, with TRBD1 identical over 9 bases. The ends lost 7 bases at V and 2 bases at J; junction bases unmatched: 8. Germline V lookup: CDR1 GTSNPN, CDR2 SVGIG (reference sequence). This CDR3 has 14 amino acids.

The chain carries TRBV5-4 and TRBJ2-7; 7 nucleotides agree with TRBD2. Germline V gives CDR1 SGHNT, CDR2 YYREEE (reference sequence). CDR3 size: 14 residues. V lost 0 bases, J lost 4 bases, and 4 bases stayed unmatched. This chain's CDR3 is CASSLAGRPYEQYF. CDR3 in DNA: TGTGCCAGCAGCTTGGCCGGGAGGCCTTACGAGCAGTACTTC.

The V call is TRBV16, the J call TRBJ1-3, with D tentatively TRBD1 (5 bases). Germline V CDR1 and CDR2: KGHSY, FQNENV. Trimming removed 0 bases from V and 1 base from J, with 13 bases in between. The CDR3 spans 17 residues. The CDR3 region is CASSQSVTGGSGNTIYF. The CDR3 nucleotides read TGTGCCAGCAGCCAATCCGTGACCGGGGGATCTGGAAACACCATATATTTT. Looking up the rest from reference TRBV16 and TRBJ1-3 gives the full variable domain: GEEVAQTPKHLVRGEGQKAKLYCAPIKGHSYVFWYQQVLKNEFKFLISFQNENVFDETGMPKERFSAKCLPNSPCSLEIQATKLEDSAVYFCASSQSVTGGSGNTIYFGEGSWLTVV.

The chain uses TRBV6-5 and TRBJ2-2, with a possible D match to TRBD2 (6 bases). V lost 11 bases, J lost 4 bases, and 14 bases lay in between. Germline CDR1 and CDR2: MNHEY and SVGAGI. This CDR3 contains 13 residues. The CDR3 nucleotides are TGTGCCGCCCGACTAGATGGCACCGGGGAGCTGTTTTTT. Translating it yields CAARLDGTGELFF.

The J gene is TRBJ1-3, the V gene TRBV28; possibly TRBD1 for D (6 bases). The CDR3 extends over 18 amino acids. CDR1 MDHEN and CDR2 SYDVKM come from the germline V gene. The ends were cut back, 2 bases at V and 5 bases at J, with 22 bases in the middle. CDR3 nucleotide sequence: TGTGCCAGCAGTTTAGGGCAAACCGGGGACATGTACAGAAACACCATATATTTT. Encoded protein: CASSLGQTGDMYRNTIYF.